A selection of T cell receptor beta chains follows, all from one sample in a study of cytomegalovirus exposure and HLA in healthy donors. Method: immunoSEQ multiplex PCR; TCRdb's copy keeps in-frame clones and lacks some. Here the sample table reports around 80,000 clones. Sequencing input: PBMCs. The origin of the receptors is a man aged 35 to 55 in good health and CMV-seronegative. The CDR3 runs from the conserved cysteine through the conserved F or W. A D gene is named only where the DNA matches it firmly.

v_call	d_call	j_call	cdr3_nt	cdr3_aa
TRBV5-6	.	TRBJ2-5	TGTGCCAGCAGCTTGGGGGGACTTCATTCGGAGACCCAGTACTTC	CASSLGGLHSETQYF
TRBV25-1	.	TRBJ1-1	TGTGCCAGCGGTCTGCTTTTGGGCACTGAAGCTTCCTTT	CASGLLLGTEASF
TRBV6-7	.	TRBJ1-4	TGTGCCTGGGCTTGGCCCCTTGAAAAACTGTTTTTT	CAWAWPLEKLFF
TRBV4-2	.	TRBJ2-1	TGTGCCAGCAGCCAGACAGGCGGCCGGAATGAGCAGTTCTTC	CASSQTGGRNEQFF
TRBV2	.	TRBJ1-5	TGTGCCAGCAGTGATTTCAGGGGTGGCAATCAGCCCCAGCATTTT	CASSDFRGGNQPQHF
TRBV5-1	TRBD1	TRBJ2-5	TGCGCCAGCAGCTGGACGACAGGGATAGTGGAGACCCAGTACTTC	CASSWTTGIVETQYF
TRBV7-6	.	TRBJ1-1	TGTGCCGTTAACTACCTGGGAGGGGACACTGAAGCTTTCTTT	CAVNYLGGDTEAFF
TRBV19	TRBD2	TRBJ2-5	TGTGCCAGTAGCCCTATGGGGCGGGGGGGCATGAAAGAGACCCAGTACTTC	CASSPMGRGGMKETQYF
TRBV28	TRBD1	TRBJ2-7	TGTGCCAGCAGGGGCGTCGGGACAGCGACCTACGAGCAGTACTTC	CASRGVGTATYEQYF
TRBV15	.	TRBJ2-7	TGTGCCACCAGCAGAGAGAGGGCCTACGAGCAGTACTTC	CATSRERAYEQYF
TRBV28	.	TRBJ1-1	TGTGCCGCCCTCCCGGTCCGGGGGTACGCTGAAGCTTTCTTT	CAALPVRGYAEAFF
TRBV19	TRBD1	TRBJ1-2	TGTGCCAGTAGACCAGGGGGCTCTAACTATGGCTACACCTTC	CASRPGGSNYGYTF
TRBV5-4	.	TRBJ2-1	TGTGCCAGCGGGACCCCCGGGGGTCTCAATGAGCAGTTCTTC	CASGTPGGLNEQFF
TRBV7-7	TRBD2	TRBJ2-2	TGTGCCAGCAGCTTACAAACTAGCGGTTCTACCGGGGAGCTGTTTTTT	CASSLQTSGSTGELFF
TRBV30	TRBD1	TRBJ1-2	TGTGCCTGGAGTCGGACAGGGGCAGGCGGCTACACCTTC	CAWSRTGAGGYTF
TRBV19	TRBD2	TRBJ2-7	TGTGCCAGTAGTATTGGCGGGGGGTCCTACGAGCAGTACTTC	CASSIGGGSYEQYF
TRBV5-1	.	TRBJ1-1	TGCGCCAGCAGCTTTAAGGTCGGGACTGAAGCTTTCTTT	CASSFKVGTEAFF
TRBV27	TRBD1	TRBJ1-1	TGTGCCAGCAGAACCGGGACAGCGGGCACTGAAGCTTTCTTT	CASRTGTAGTEAFF
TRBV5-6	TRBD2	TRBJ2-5	TGTGCCAGCAGCTTAAGCGGGACCCAAGAGACCCAGTACTTC	CASSLSGTQETQYF
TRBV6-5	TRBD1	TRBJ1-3	TGTGCCAGCAGTCAGGGACAGGGGTACACCATATATTTT	CASSQGQGYTIYF
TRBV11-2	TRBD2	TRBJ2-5	TGTGCCAGCAGTTTTCGGGGTAGCGGGACTTTGGCGACCCAGTACTTC	CASSFRGSGTLATQYF
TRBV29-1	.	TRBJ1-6	TGCAGCGTGGGACAAGAGGGTTCACCCCTCCACTTT	CSVGQEGSPLHF